The rows below give T cell receptor beta chains drawn from one sample of a study of breast tumors, draining lymph nodes, adjacent tissues. Via MiXCR, TCRdb re-called the multiplex PCR reads, giving one row per CDR3 protein. This table holds tens of thousands of distinct CDR3 sequences, about 60% found once. The sequenced material came from breast tumor tissue. Every receptor here comes from a female donor with breast cancer. Some clones in this sample may be carry-over from other donors' samples. Both conserved end residues are part of each CDR3. The D gene is left open where the match is weak. Clone sizes are given selectively: once, few, many, or a class where the clone is expanded.

v_call	j_call	clone_size	d_call	cdr3_aa	cdr3_nt
TRBV5-6	TRBJ1-2	.	.	CASSLGQNYGYTF	TGTGCCAGCAGCTTGGGACAGAACTATGGCTACACCTTC
TRBV24-1	TRBJ2-6	.	.	CATSASGILTF	TGTGCCACCAGTGCGTCCGGTATCCTGACTTTC
TRBV7-8	TRBJ2-5	.	TRBD2	CASSTREGWETQYF	TGTGCCAGCAGCACCCGGGAGGGGTGGGAGACCCAGTACTTC
TRBV28	TRBJ1-1	many	.	CASSLGRNTEAFF	TGTGCCAGCAGTTTGGGTAGGAACACTGAAGCTTTCTTT
TRBV7-9	TRBJ2-7	.	.	CASSPPTSSSYEQYF	TGTGCCAGCAGCCCCCCGACATCGAGCTCCTACGAGCAGTACTTC
TRBV7-6	TRBJ1-4	once	TRBD1	CASSYDRGSNEKLFF	TGTGCCAGCAGCTACGACAGGGGCTCTAATGAAAAACTGTTTTTT
TRBV12-3/TRBV12-4	TRBJ1-4	.	.	CASRHFNEKLFF	TGTGCCAGCAGACACTTTAATGAAAAACTGTTTTTT
TRBV20-1	TRBJ1-3	.	TRBD1	CSARPWTGGTGNTIYF	TGCAGTGCTAGACCCTGGACAGGGGGTACTGGAAACACCATATATTTT
TRBV5-5	TRBJ1-2	.	TRBD1	CASSLSARGTFGYTF	TGTGCCAGCAGTTTATCGGCCAGGGGGACATTTGGCTACACCTTC
TRBV20-1	TRBJ2-1	medium-sized	TRBD2	CSARVAGASSYNEQFF	TGCAGTGCTAGAGTAGCGGGGGCGAGCTCCTACAATGAGCAGTTCTTC
TRBV20-1	TRBJ1-2	.	.	CSARQGEGNYGYTF	TGCAGTGCCAGGCAAGGGGAGGGGAACTATGGCTACACCTTC
TRBV7-3	TRBJ2-7	.	.	CASSLGHTGSYEQYF	TGTGCCAGCAGCTTAGGGCATACAGGGTCGTACGAGCAGTACTTC
TRBV5-8	TRBJ2-5	many	.	CASSLLALQETQYF	TGTGCCAGCAGCTTGTTGGCGTTACAAGAGACCCAGTACTTC
TRBV20-1	TRBJ2-1	.	TRBD2	CSARRLAGEGSYNEQFF	TGCAGTGCTAGGCGACTAGCGGGAGAAGGGTCCTACAATGAGCAGTTCTTC
TRBV7-2	TRBJ2-1	many	TRBD2	CASSRGLATSNEQFF	TGTGCCAGCAGTCGGGGACTAGCAACCTCCAATGAGCAGTTCTTC
TRBV19	TRBJ2-5	.	TRBD1	CASSIDLNRGSETQYF	TGTGCCAGTAGTATAGATCTCAACAGGGGTTCCGAGACCCAGTACTTC
TRBV5-1	TRBJ2-5	.	TRBD1	CASSLFPRQGGETQYF	TGCGCCAGCAGCTTGTTCCCAAGACAGGGCGGTGAGACCCAGTACTTC
TRBV20-1	TRBJ2-2	.	.	CSAVRDSSNTGELFF	TGCAGTGCTGTAAGGGACTCATCGAACACCGGGGAGCTGTTTTTT
TRBV7-9	TRBJ2-7	.	.	CASSPLLGGTYEQYF	TGTGCCAGCAGCCCGCTTTTGGGGGGTACCTACGAGCAGTACTTC
TRBV4-2	TRBJ2-1	many	TRBD2	CASSQDPASGFQQFF	TGTGCCAGCAGCCAAGATCCGGCTAGCGGGTTCCAACAGTTCTTC
TRBV9	TRBJ2-2	.	.	CASNPYPAGELFF	TGTGCCAGCAACCCATATCCGGCCGGGGAGCTGTTTTTT
TRBV7-7	TRBJ2-2	few	.	CASSLVSTGELFF	TGTGCTAGCAGCTTAGTGAGCACCGGGGAGCTGTTTTTT
TRBV27	TRBJ1-1	many	TRBD1	CASSLYSGGTEAFF	TGTGCCAGCAGTTTATATTCAGGGGGCACTGAAGCTTTCTTT
TRBV29-1	TRBJ2-1	.	.	CSVLTVTYNEQFF	TGCAGCGTGCTGACAGTAACCTACAATGAGCAGTTCTTC
TRBV6-4	TRBJ1-2	.	.	CASRGIYGYTF	TGTGCCAGCAGAGGGATCTATGGCTACACCTTC
TRBV3-1	TRBJ1-6	.	.	CASSLRQYNSPLHF	TGTGCCAGCAGCCTAAGACAGTATAATTCACCCCTCCACTTT
TRBV6-4	TRBJ2-1	.	TRBD2	CASSLTSGNNEQFF	TGTGCCAGCAGCCTGACTAGCGGGAACAATGAGCAGTTCTTC
TRBV15	TRBJ2-7	.	.	CATSRRTSYEQYF	TGTGCCACCAGCAGACGCACATCCTACGAGCAGTACTTC
TRBV11-3	TRBJ2-6	.	.	CASSLVPAGANVLTF	TGTGCCAGCAGCTTAGTTCCGGCAGGGGCCAACGTCCTGACTTTC
TRBV7-3	TRBJ2-7	once	.	CASSHRAGYEQYF	TGTGCCAGCAGCCACAGAGCGGGCTACGAGCAGTACTTC
TRBV20-1	TRBJ2-5	few	TRBD1	CSAATVSTGAFQETQYF	TGCAGTGCCGCGACGGTATCGACAGGGGCTTTCCAAGAGACCCAGTACTTC